Listed here are 3 T cell receptor beta chains from one sample, sequenced in a study of human CD8 memory T cell subsets. A UMI-labeled 5' RACE approach was the method that produced the TCR beta libraries. After re-calling the 5' RACE reads, TCRdb lists one entry per CDR3 protein, DNA absent. The sample totals under 6,000 distinct CDR3 sequences; its top ten clones hold approximately 40%. The sequenced sample consisted of CD8+ T cells from PBMCs. These receptors came from a human donor in good health.

Frequency places this clonotype as medium-sized. The chain has TRBV27 and TRBJ2-7; lacking DNA, the TRBD2 call made by TCRdb goes unchecked. Per germline, CDR1 MNHEY and CDR2 SMNVEV (reference sequence). The CDR3 totals 15 residues. CDR3 loop: CASSLSGLAGHEQYF.

This chain uses TRBV9 with TRBJ2-2; TCRdb proposes TRBD2, but this gene call is untestable without DNA. Germline lookup yields CDR1 SGDLS and CDR2 YYNGEE. CDR3 length: 14 amino acids. The CDR3 sequence is CASSGPDYSGELFF. Full variable domain (outside the CDR3, taken from reference TRBV9 and TRBJ2-2): DSGVTQTPKHLITATGQRVTLRCSPRSGDLSVYWYQQSLDQGLQFLIQYYNGEERAKGNILERFSAQQFPDLHSELNLSSLELGDSALYFCASSGPDYSGELFFGEGSRLTVL.

The gene calls are TRBV20-1 and TRBJ2-3; without DNA, the TCRdb call of TRBD1 cannot be checked. The CDR3 contains 13 residues. Germline V gives CDR1 DFQATT, CDR2 SNEGSKA (reference sequence). The CDR3 region is CSARHPGLNLKYF.